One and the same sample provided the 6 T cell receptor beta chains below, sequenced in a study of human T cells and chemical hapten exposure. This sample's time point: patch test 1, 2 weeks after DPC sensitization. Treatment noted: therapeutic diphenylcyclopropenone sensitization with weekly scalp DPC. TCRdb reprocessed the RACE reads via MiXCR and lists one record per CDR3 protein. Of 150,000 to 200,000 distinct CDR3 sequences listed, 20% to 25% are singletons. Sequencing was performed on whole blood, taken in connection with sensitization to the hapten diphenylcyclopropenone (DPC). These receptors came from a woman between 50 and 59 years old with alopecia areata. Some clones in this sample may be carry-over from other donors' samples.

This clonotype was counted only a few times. This CDR3 is CASSRGGGGGNQPQHF. The CDR3 DNA reads TGCGCCAGCAGCCGAGGAGGGGGAGGAGGCAATCAGCCCCAGCATTTT. V is TRBV4-1 and J is TRBJ1-5; D possibly corresponds to TRBD1 (6 bases). V was trimmed by 4 bases and J by 2 bases, leaving 15 bases between them. Germline V CDR1 and CDR2: MGHRA, YSYEKL. This CDR3 is built from 16 residues.

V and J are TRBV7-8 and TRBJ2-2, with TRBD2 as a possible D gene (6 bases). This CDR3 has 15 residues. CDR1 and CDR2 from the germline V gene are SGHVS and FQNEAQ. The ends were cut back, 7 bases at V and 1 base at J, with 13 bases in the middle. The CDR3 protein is CASKRGTENTGELFF. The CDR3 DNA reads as TGTGCCAGCAAACGAGGGACTGAGAACACCGGGGAGCTGTTTTTT. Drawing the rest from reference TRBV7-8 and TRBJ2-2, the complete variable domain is GAGVSQSPRYKVAKRGQDVALRCDPISGHVSLFWYQQALGQGPEFLTYFQNEAQLDKSGLPSDRFFAERPEGSVSTLKIQRTQQEDSAVYLCASKRGTENTGELFFGEGSRLTVL.

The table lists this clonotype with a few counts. DNA of the CDR3: TGTGCCAGCAGTGACGGCTTACAAGAGACCCAGTACTTC. Encoded protein: CASSDGLQETQYF. The chain has TRBV2 and TRBJ2-5; no firm D call. CDR3 length: 13 amino acids. V dropped 3 bases and J dropped 2 bases, with 7 bases sitting between them. CDR1 is SNHLY, CDR2 FYNNEI, per germline. Using reference TRBV2 and TRBJ2-5 for the parts outside the CDR3, the full variable domain is EPEVTQTPSHQVTQMGQEVILRCVPISNHLYFYWYRQILGQKVEFLVSFYNNEISEKSEIFDDQFSVERPDGSNFTLKIRSTKLEDSAMYFCASSDGLQETQYFGPGTRLLVL.

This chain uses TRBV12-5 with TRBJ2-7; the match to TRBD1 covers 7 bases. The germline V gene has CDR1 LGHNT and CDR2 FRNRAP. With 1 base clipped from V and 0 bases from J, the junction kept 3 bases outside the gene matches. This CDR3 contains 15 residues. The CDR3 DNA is TGTGCTAGTGGTTTGGAGGGGACAGCCTCCTACGAGCAGTACTTC. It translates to CASGLEGTASYEQYF.

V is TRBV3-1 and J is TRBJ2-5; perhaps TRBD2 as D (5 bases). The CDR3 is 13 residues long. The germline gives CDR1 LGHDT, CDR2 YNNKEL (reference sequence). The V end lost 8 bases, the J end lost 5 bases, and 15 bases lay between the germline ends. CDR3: CASSGSARETQYF. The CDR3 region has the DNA TGTGCCAGCTCGGGGTCAGCCCGGGAGACCCAGTACTTC.

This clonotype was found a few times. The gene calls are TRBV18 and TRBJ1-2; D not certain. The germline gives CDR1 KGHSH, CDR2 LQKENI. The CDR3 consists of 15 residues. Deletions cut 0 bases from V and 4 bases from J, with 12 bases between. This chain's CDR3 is CASSPPTPSAYGYTF. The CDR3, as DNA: TGTGCCAGCTCACCACCCACTCCATCTGCCTATGGCTACACCTTC.